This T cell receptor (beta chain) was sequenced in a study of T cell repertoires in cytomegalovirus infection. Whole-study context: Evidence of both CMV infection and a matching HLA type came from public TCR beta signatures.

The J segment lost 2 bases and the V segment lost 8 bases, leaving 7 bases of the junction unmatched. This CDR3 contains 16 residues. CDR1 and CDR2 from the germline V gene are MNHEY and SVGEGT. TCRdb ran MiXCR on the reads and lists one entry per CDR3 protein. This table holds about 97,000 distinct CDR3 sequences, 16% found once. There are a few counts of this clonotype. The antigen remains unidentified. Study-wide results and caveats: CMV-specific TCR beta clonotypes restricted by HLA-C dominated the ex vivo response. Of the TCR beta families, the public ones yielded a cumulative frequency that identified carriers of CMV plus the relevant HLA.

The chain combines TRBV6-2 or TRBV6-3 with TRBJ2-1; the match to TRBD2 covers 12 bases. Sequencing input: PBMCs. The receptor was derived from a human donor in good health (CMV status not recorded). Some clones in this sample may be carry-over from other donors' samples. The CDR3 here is CASGASGGAPYNEQFF. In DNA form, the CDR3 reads TGTGCCAGCGGGGCTAGCGGGGGGGCTCCCTACAATGAGCAGTTCTTC.